What follows is one T cell receptor (beta chain) and its context. V gave up 7 bases and J gave up 0 bases; unmatched junction bases: 4. CDR1 is SQVTM and CDR2 is ANQGSEA in the germline V gene. The CDR3 runs 13 residues. This table comes from immunoSEQ multiplex PCR, and its TCRdb copy is limited to in-frame clones, with some not included. This table has some 77,000 clones, around nine tenths appearing once. This sample is drawn from a study of T cell changes during pregnancy in multiple sclerosis. This clonotype originated in a female donor with multiple sclerosis, enrolled in a pregnancy study. The sequencing here drew on CD4+ T cells from peripheral blood mononuclear cells, taken before pregnancy. The V and J genes are TRBV29-1 and TRBJ2-3, with 7 bases lining up with TRBD1. The CDR3 nucleotides read TGCAGCGGCGGACAGGAGAGCACAGATACGCAGTATTTT. Protein sequence: CSGGQESTDTQYF.